These T cell receptor beta chains were read from a single sample in a study of blood T cell repertoires in COVID-19. Libraries were prepared by immunoSEQ multiplex PCR; TCRdb keeps only in-frame clonotypes and omits some of them. The table lists some 250,000 clones, around 90% of them singletons, with approximately 7.6% in the top ten. Sequencing was done on a sample of peripheral blood. The origin of the receptors is a man between 60 and 75 years old who had recovered from COVID-19. Each CDR3 is given without its conserved first and last residue. Fields, in order: clone size, V gene, CDR3 protein. The size field is filled for only some rows; it gives once, few, many or a size class.

clone_size: NA; v_call: TRBV25-1; cdr3_aa: ASSLGGGNTIY
clone_size: NA; v_call: TRBV28; cdr3_aa: ASSTPADTQY
clone_size: NA; v_call: TRBV4-2; cdr3_aa: ASSSQPGGGAKNIQY
clone_size: NA; v_call: TRBV5-6; cdr3_aa: ASSLADTQY
clone_size: NA; v_call: TRBV7-6; cdr3_aa: ASSLVHSANTGELF
clone_size: NA; v_call: TRBV9; cdr3_aa: ASSARTGDNYGYT
clone_size: NA; v_call: TRBV2; cdr3_aa: ASSEGSEQF
clone_size: once; v_call: TRBV7-2; cdr3_aa: ASSLVGTGGGETQY
clone_size: few; v_call: TRBV2; cdr3_aa: ASSVQGNTEAF
clone_size: NA; v_call: TRBV18; cdr3_aa: ASSGKQGSNQPQH
clone_size: NA; v_call: TRBV3-1/TRBV3-2; cdr3_aa: ASSRTLQGPEAF
clone_size: NA; v_call: TRBV5-1; cdr3_aa: ASSKTGTGATEAF
clone_size: NA; v_call: TRBV12-3/TRBV12-4; cdr3_aa: ASSLGVWEVQH
clone_size: NA; v_call: TRBV28; cdr3_aa: ASSLSQPTGGYETQY
clone_size: once; v_call: TRBV6-1; cdr3_aa: ASSGRRGGLNLYNEQF
clone_size: once; v_call: TRBV5-6; cdr3_aa: ASRTLKQGRNTEAF
clone_size: NA; v_call: TRBV18; cdr3_aa: ASSRGQSSGNTIY
clone_size: NA; v_call: TRBV7-9; cdr3_aa: ASSPSGVSTDTQY
clone_size: NA; v_call: TRBV4-1; cdr3_aa: ASSLFLSLAGGGYEQY
clone_size: NA; v_call: TRBV11-2; cdr3_aa: ASSLVGQGARWEQF
clone_size: many; v_call: TRBV11-2; cdr3_aa: ASSLASGGRYGYT
clone_size: NA; v_call: TRBV2; cdr3_aa: ASKDSDLGTGELF
clone_size: NA; v_call: TRBV12-3/TRBV12-4; cdr3_aa: ASRRDRNNEQF
clone_size: NA; v_call: TRBV3-1/TRBV3-2; cdr3_aa: ASSQVGLLTF
clone_size: NA; v_call: TRBV29-1; cdr3_aa: SVSRGQVGYT
clone_size: NA; v_call: TRBV5-1; cdr3_aa: ASPREGSYNSPLH
clone_size: NA; v_call: TRBV5-6; cdr3_aa: ASSFRLGPTDTQY
clone_size: NA; v_call: TRBV6-4; cdr3_aa: ASSPDRITDTQY
clone_size: NA; v_call: TRBV5-1; cdr3_aa: ASSLGAGSILSSYEQY
clone_size: NA; v_call: TRBV30; cdr3_aa: AWKSWGGDTGELF
clone_size: NA; v_call: TRBV6-5; cdr3_aa: ASSPRNQPQH
clone_size: NA; v_call: TRBV25-1; cdr3_aa: ASSHSGGTEAF
clone_size: NA; v_call: TRBV9; cdr3_aa: ASSKTPGWNSPLH
clone_size: NA; v_call: TRBV27; cdr3_aa: AAGEGGPEQY
clone_size: NA; v_call: TRBV5-1; cdr3_aa: ASSFDRPTGELF
clone_size: once; v_call: TRBV6-5; cdr3_aa: ASSSPVIIGYT
clone_size: NA; v_call: TRBV27; cdr3_aa: ASSLMGARGYT